This T cell receptor (beta chain) originates from a study of T cells in Graves' hyperthyroidism and ophthalmopathy. Study-wide findings and caveats: Model predictions of ophthalmopathy came a median 6.5 months before onset.

This clonotype was recorded many times. Its antigen remains unidentified. The V segment lost 1 base and the J segment 11 bases; nucleotides outside the gene matches: 12. The CDR3 is 15 residues long. Germline values: CDR1 DFQATT, CDR2 SNEGSKA (reference sequence). RNA transcripts served as the template for amplifying TCR beta CDR3 regions. The primer set for the first-round RT-PCR of the TCR CDR3 was HTBI. MiXCR was run by TCRdb on the multiplex PCR reads, yielding one entry per CDR3 protein. The sample holds 480,000 or so distinct CDR3 sequences; around 14% are singletons and the top ten take 17%. Patients counted as stable if ophthalmopathy did not develop within 18 months. PBMCs were sourced from approximately 10 ml fresh peripheral blood.

The specimen sequenced was blood. This TCR was recovered from a young woman with Graves' hyperthyroidism. V is TRBV20-1 and J is TRBJ2-1; the match to TRBD2 covers 9 bases. The CDR3 loop reads CSARVGGRAAIKQFF. The CDR3 DNA reads TGCAGTGCTAGAGTCGGCGGGAGGGCCGCAATTAAGCAGTTCTTC.